The clone carrying this T cell receptor beta chain showed up just once. This record comes from a study of technical replicates of blood from several donors. The length of the CDR3 is 11 residues. Trimming shortened V by 5 bases and J by 9 bases, and 9 bases separated the two germline ends. Germline CDR1 MDHEN, CDR2 SYDVKM. Assay used: immunoSEQ multiplex PCR; TCRdb lists only in-frame clones, some missing. The top ten hold 0.2% to 0.3% of the sample, which has under 90,000 clones, 85% to 95% seen once. The sequencing sample was made of T cells isolated from PBMCs. This receptor was taken from a human donor in good health. The chain has TRBV28 and TRBJ2-3; D remains ambiguous. The CDR3 loop reads CASSPSLTQYF. The DNA of the CDR3 is TGTGCCAGCAGTCCGTCCCTAACGCAGTATTTT.